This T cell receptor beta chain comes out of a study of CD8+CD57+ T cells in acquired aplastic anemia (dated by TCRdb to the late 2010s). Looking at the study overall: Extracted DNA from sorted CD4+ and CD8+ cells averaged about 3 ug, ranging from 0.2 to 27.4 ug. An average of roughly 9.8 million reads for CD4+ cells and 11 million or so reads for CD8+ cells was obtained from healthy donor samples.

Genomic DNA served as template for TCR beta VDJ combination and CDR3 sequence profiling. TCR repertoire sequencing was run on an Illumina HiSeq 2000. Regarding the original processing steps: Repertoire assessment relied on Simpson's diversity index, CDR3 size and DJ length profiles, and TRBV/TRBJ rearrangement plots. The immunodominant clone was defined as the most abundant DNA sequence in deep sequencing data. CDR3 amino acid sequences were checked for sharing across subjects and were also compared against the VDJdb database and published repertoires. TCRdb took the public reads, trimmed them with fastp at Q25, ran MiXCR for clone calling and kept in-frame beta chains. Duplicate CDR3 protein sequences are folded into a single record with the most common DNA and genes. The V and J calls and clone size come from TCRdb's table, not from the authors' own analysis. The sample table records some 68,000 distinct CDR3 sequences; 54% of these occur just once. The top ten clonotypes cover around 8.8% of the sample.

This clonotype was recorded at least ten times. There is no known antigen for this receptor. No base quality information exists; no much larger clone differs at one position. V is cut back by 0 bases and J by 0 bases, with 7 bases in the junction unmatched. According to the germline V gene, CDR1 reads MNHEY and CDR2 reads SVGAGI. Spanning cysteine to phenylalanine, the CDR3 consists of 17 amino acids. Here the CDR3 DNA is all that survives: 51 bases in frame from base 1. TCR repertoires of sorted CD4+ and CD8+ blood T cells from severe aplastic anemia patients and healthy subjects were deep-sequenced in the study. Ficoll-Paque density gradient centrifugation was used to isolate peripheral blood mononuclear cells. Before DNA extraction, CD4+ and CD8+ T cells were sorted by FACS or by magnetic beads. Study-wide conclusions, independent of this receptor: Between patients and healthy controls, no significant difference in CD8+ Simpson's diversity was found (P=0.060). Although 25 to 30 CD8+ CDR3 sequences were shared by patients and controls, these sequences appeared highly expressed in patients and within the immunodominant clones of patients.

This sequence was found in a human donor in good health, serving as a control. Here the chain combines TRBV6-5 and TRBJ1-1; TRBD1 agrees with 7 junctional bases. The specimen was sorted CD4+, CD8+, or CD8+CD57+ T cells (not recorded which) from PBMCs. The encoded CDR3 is CASSYSMGQLMNTEAFF. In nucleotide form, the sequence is TGTGCCAGCAGTTACTCGATGGGACAGCTGATGAACACTGAAGCTTTCTTT.